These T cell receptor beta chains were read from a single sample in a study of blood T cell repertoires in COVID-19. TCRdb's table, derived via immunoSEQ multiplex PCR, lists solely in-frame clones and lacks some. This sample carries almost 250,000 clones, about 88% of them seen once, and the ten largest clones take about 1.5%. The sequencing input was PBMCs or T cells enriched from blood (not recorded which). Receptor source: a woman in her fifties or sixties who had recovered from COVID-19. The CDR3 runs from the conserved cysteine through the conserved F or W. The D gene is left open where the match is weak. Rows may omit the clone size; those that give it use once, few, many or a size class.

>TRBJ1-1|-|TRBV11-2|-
TGTGCCAGCAGCCCTCACAGTGAAGCTTTCTTT
CASSPHSEAFF
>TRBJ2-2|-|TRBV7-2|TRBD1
TGTGCCAGCAGCCAGAGGGGGCGTAACACCGGGGAGCTGTTTTTT
CASSQRGRNTGELFF
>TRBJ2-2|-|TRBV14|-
TGTGCCAGCAGCCAAGGGGCCTTCACCGGGGAGCTGTTTTTT
CASSQGAFTGELFF
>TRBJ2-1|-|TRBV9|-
TGTGCCAGCAGCCCGACCTACAGGGAAGCGGAATACTCCTACAATGAGCAGTTCTTC
CASSPTYREAEYSYNEQFF
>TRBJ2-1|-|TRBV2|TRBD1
TGTGCCAGCACGAGGACAGGGGGAGGGTTCTTC
CASTRTGGGFF
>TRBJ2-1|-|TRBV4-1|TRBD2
TGCGCCAGCAGCAAAACACCTGGACTAGCGAGGAACAATGAGCAGTTCTTC
CASSKTPGLARNNEQFF
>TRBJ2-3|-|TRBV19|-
TGTGCCAGTAAGGGGGGGGCCTATACGCAGTATTTT
CASKGGAYTQYF
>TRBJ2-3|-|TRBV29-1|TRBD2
TGCAGCATCCAGGGTGCTAGCGGGGTGACAGATACGCAGTATTTT
CSIQGASGVTDTQYF
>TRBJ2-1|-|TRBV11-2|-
TGTGCCAGCAGCAGCTTAGCGAGTTACAATGAGCAGTTCTTC
CASSSLASYNEQFF
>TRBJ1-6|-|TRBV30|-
TGTGCCTGGGGGGGAGGGTCTGATAATTCACCCCTCCACTTT
CAWGGGSDNSPLHF
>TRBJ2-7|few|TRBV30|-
TGTGCCTGGAGTATCAGGGCCTACGAGCAGTACTTC
CAWSIRAYEQYF
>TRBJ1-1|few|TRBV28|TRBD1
TGTGCCAGCACGACAGGGGGCTTGAACACTGAAGCTTTCTTT
CASTTGGLNTEAFF
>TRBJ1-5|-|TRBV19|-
TGTGCCAGTACTCTCACAGGGTCCAATCAGCCCCAGCATTTT
CASTLTGSNQPQHF
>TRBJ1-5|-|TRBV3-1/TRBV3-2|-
TGTGCCAGCAGCCAAGATTTGCAGGTCAATCAGCCCCAGCATTTT
CASSQDLQVNQPQHF
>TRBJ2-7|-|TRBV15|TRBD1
TGTGCCACCAGCAGAACGAGACAGGGGGTCGGATACGAGCAGTACTTC
CATSRTRQGVGYEQYF
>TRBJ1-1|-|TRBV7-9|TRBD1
TGTGCCAGCGTTCGACAGGGGAACACTGAAGCTTTCTTT
CASVRQGNTEAFF
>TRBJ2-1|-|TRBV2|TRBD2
TGTGCCGGGAAACCGGGACTAGAGATCAATGAGCAGTTCTTC
CAGKPGLEINEQFF
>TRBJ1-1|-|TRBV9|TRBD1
TGTGCCAGCAGCGCAGGGGGCGAACATACTGAAGCTTTCTTT
CASSAGGEHTEAFF
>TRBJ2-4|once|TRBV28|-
TGTGCCAGCCGCCTCCCAGGGGAAAACATTCAGTACTTC
CASRLPGENIQYF
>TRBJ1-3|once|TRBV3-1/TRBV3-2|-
TGTGCCAGCCGCTCACTATCTGGAAACACCATATATTTT
CASRSLSGNTIYF
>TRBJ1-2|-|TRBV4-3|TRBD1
TGCGCCAGCAGCCAAGTTGCGGGACAGGGAAAGTATGGCTACACCTTC
CASSQVAGQGKYGYTF
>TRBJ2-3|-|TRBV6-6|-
TGTGCCAGCAGCCCCACGGTGACAGATACGCAGTATTTT
CASSPTVTDTQYF
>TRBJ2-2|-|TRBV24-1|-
TGTGCCACCAGTGATTACAGGGTGAACGGGGAGCTGTTTTTT
CATSDYRVNGELFF
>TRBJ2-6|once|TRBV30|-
TGTGCCTGGAGTGTTGTATATCCGGGCTCTGGGGCCAACGTCCTGACTTTC
CAWSVVYPGSGANVLTF
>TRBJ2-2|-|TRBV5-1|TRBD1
TGCGCCAGCAGCCGGACAGGGATGGGAGACACCGGGGAGCTGTTTTTT
CASSRTGMGDTGELFF
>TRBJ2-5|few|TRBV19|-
TGTGCCAGCCAACAGGATTCCGAGACCCAGTACTTC
CASQQDSETQYF
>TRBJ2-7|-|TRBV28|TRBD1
TGTGCCAGCAGTGTCGGAAGACAGGGGGCTTACGAGCAGTACTTC
CASSVGRQGAYEQYF
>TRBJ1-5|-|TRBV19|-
TGTGCCAGTAGTATCAGTGTAAGCAATCAGCCCCAGCATTTT
CASSISVSNQPQHF
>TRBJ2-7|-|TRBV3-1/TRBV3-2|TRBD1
TGTGCCAGCAGCCAAGCTCCGGGACAGGGGTACGAGCAGTACTTC
CASSQAPGQGYEQYF
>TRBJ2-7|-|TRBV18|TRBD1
TGTGCCAGCTTGGGACAGGGGGCGTCCTACGAGCAGTACTTC
CASLGQGASYEQYF
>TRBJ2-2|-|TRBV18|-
TGTGCCAGCTCACCTGCCAGACTTAACGGGGAGCTGTTTTTT
CASSPARLNGELFF
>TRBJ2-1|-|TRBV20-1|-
TGCAGTGCTAGCGGTAGCGGTGAGCAGTTCTTC
CSASGSGEQFF
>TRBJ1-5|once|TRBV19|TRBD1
TGTGCCAGTAGTATAGATGGGACAGGGCCCCAGCATTTT
CASSIDGTGPQHF
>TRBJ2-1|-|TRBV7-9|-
TGTGCCAGCAGCTTGAGGCCACACTTAACCTACAATGAGCAGTTCTTC
CASSLRPHLTYNEQFF
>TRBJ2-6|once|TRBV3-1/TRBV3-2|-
TGTGCCAGCAGCCCAATCACTTCCGGGGCCAACGTCCTGACTTTC
CASSPITSGANVLTF
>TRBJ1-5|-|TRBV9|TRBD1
TGTGCCAGCACCCGCGGACAGGATAGCAATCAGCCCCAGCATTTT
CASTRGQDSNQPQHF
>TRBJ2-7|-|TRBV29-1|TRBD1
TGCAGCGTTGATACAGGGGTGTCCCACGAGCAGTACTTC
CSVDTGVSHEQYF
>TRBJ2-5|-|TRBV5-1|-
TGCGCCAGCAGCTTCGGGTCCCCTCAAGAGACCCAGTACTTC
CASSFGSPQETQYF
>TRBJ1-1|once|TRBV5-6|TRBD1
TGTGCCAGCAGCCAAGCAGGGGGCTGGGTAGCTTTCTTT
CASSQAGGWVAFF
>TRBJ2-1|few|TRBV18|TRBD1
TGTGCCAGCTCACCACCAAAGGGACAGGGGGTGGAAGAGCAGTTCTTC
CASSPPKGQGVEEQFF
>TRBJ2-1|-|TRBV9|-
TGTGCCAGCAGCGTCCAATCAGGGTCCAATGAGCAGTTCTTC
CASSVQSGSNEQFF
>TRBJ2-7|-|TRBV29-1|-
TGCAGCGCCGAAGGCAGGGCAGGGTCCTACGAGCAGTACTTC
CSAEGRAGSYEQYF
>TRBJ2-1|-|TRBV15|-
TGTGCCACCAGCAGAGACCCCCGGAATGAGCAGTTCTTC
CATSRDPRNEQFF
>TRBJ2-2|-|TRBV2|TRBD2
TGTGCCAGCAGGGCCAGCGGGGCGAACACCGGGGAGCTGTTTTTT
CASRASGANTGELFF
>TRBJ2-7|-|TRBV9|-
TGTGCCAGCAGCGTAGGGGGGCTTGGTGTGGACGAGCAGTACTTC
CASSVGGLGVDEQYF
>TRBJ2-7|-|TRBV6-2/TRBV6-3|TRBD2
TGTGCCAGCAGTTACCAGACGAGGACTAGTTTTGAGCAGTACTTC
CASSYQTRTSFEQYF
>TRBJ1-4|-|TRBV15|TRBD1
TGTGCCACCAGCAGGGACAGGGTTGTTGAAAAACTGTTTTTT
CATSRDRVVEKLFF
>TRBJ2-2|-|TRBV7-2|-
TGTGCCAGCAGCTTATCCGCAGGGTCGAACGGCGGGGAGCTGTTTTTT
CASSLSAGSNGGELFF
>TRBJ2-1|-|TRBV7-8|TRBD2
TGTGCCAGCAGCAACAGCGGGAGTAGTTTGAATGAGCAGTTCTTC
CASSNSGSSLNEQFF
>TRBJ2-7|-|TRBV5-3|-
TGTGCCAGAAGCTTGGTTTTGGCAGACTACGAGCAGTACTTC
CARSLVLADYEQYF
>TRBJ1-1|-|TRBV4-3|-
TGCGCCAGCAGCCAAGACGGGGGGCACACTGAAGCTTTCTTT
CASSQDGGHTEAFF
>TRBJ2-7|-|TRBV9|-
TGTGCCAGCAGCGTCGTGGACACCTTCTACGAGCAGTACTTC
CASSVVDTFYEQYF
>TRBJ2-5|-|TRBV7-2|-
TGTGCCAGCAGCTTAGGCAGGGGAGCAGAGACCCAGTACTTC
CASSLGRGAETQYF
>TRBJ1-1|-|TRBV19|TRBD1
TGTGCCAGTAGTATATTTTCGCGGGCAGGGGGCGGCACTGAAGCTTTCTTT
CASSIFSRAGGGTEAFF
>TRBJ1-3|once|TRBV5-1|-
TGCGCCAGCAGCTTGGGCGGTAGCTCTGGAAACACCATATATTTT
CASSLGGSSGNTIYF
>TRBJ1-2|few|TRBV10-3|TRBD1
TGTGCCATCAGCGGGACAGCCGATGGCTACACCTTC
CAISGTADGYTF
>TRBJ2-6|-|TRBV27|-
TGTGCCAGCAGTTCGCCGACAGTCTCTGGGGCCAACGTCCTGACTTTC
CASSSPTVSGANVLTF
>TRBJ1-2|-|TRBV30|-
TGTGCCTGGAGCGGTCGCGGCTACACCTTC
CAWSGRGYTF
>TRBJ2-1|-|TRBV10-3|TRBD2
TGTGCCATCAGAACTAGCGTAGGTGAGCAGTTCTTC
CAIRTSVGEQFF